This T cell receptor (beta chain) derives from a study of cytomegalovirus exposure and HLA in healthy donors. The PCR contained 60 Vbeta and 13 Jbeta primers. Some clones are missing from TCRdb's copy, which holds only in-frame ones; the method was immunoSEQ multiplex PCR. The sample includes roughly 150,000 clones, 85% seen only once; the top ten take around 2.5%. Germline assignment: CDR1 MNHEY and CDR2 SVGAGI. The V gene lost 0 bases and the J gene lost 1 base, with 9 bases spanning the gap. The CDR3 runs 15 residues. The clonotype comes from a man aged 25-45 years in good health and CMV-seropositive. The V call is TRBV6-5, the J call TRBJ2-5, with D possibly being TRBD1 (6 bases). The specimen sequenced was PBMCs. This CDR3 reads CASSYSEQGQETQYF. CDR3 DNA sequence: TGTGCCAGCAGTTACTCAGAACAGGGCCAAGAGACCCAGTACTTC.